This TCR beta chain was observed in a study of regulatory T cells in long-lasting Graves disease. Relying on iRepertoire HTBI primers and Arm-PCR of CDR3 regions, the team built TCR beta libraries. TCRdb fed the multiplex PCR reads into MiXCR, producing one record per CDR3 protein. The table has hundreds of thousands of distinct CDR3 sequences, 25% to 30% seen once; the top ten hold around 42%. Sample time point: persistent/refractory GD, antithyroid drugs over 5 years with positive TRAb. Following extraction of RNA from PBMCs, that RNA was used to make the TCR library. With EDTA tubes as the receptacles, approximately 10 milliliters of peripheral blood were drawn. The sequence came from a female donor with Graves disease. The specimen was peripheral blood mononuclear cells (PBMCs), collected when the disease was refractory, from a patient treated with antithyroid drugs.

In DNA, the CDR3 is TGTGCCAGCTCACCCATCAGGGGGACCTACGAGCAGTACTTC. It translates to CASSPIRGTYEQYF. The genes are TRBV18 and TRBJ2-7; TRBD1 matches 7 bases. Per the germline V gene, CDR1 is KGHSH and CDR2 is LQKENI. J gave up 2 bases and V 3 bases, and 4 bases lay outside the gene matches. This CDR3 region has 14 residues.